This entry concerns a single TCR beta chain. Its target is not known. This specimen belongs to a study of blood T cells in healthy people across ages. Study context: The capture of about one barcoded beta molecule per two T cells was achieved by template switching. General observations from the study: Because donor CMV status was unknown, expanded clonotype changes were possibly confounded. The fall in TCR beta diversity per million T cells was roughly linear with age.

The second PCR ran about 7 to 12 cycles with a sample-barcoded 5' primer and J-beta primers. TCRdb reprocessed the 5' RACE reads with MiXCR, giving one entry per CDR3 protein. The table includes roughly 700,000 distinct CDR3 sequences, about 34% detected once. Germline trimming cut 0 bases from V and 4 bases from J; bases unmatched to any gene: 7. This CDR3 contains 17 residues. CDR1 and CDR2 (germline): KGHSH, LQKENI. The source material was blood. The genes are TRBV18 and TRBJ2-3; 10 bases are a match to TRBD2. The sequence was obtained from a woman older than 75 in good health. In nucleotides, the CDR3 is TGTGCCAGCTCACCACCGGGGAGCGGGGGGGCCTCAGATACGCAGTATTTT. Translation gives CASSPPGSGGASDTQYF.